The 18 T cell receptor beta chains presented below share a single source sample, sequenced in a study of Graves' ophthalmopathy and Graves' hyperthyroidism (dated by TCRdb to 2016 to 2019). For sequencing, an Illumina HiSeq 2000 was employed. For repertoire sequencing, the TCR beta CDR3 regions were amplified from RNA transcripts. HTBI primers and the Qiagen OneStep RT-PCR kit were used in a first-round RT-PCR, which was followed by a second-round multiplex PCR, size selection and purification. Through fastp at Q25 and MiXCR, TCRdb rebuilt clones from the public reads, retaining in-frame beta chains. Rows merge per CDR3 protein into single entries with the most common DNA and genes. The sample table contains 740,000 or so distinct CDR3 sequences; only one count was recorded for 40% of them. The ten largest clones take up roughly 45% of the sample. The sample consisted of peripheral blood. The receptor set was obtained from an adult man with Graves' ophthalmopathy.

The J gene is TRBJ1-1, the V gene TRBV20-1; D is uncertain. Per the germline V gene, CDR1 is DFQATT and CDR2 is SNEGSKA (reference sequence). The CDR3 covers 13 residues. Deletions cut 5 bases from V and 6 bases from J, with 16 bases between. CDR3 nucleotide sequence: TGCAGTGCTCCCCCCAACGTTGGGGCTGAAGCTTTCTTT. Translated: CSAPPNVGAEAFF.

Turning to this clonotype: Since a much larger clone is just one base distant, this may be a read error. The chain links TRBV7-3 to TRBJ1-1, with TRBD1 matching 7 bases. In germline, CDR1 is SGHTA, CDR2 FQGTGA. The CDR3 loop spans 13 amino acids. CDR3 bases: TGTGCCAGCAGACTCGACAGGGACACTGAAGCTTCCTTT. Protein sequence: CASRLDRDTEASF.

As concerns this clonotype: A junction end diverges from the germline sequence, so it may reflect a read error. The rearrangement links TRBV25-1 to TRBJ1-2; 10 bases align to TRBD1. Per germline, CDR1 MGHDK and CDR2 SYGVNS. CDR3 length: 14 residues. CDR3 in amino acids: CASLTGTGDDGYTF. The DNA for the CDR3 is TGTGCCAGTCTCACCGGGACAGGGGACGATGGCTACACATTC.

CDR3 sequence (DNA): TGTGCCAGCAGCGAGCGGGGGGCCGTCTATGAGCAGTACTTC. It translates to CASSERGAVYEQYF. The chain recombines TRBV7-9 with TRBJ2-7; 9 positions agree with TRBD2. Germline CDR1 SEHNR, CDR2 FQNEAQ (reference sequence). The V and J ends lost 5 bases and 7 bases, in that order; junction bases with no gene match: 9. The CDR3 is 14 amino acids.

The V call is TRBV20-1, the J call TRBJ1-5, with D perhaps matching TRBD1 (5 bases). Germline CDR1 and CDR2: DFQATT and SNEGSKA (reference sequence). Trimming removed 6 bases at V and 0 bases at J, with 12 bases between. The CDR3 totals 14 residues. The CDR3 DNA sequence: TGCAGTGCAGTGGCAGGGAATAGCAATCAGCCCCAGCATTTT. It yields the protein CSAVAGNSNQPQHF.

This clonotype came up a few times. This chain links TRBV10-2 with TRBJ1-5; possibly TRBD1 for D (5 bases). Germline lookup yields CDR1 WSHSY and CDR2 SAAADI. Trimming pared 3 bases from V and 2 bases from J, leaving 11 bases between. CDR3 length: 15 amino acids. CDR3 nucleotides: TGCGCCAGCAGTGATCGCCAGGGAGGCAATCAGCCCCAGCATTTT. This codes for CASSDRQGGNQPQHF.

Written as DNA, the CDR3 is TGTGCCAGCAGTGGATGGACCGGGGAGCTGTTTTTT. As protein: CASSGWTGELFF. The rearrangement joins TRBV25-1 to TRBJ2-2, with D uncertain. V gave up 4 bases and J gave up 5 bases, with 5 bases separating them. Per the germline V gene, CDR1 is MGHDK and CDR2 is SYGVNS. The CDR3 totals 12 residues.

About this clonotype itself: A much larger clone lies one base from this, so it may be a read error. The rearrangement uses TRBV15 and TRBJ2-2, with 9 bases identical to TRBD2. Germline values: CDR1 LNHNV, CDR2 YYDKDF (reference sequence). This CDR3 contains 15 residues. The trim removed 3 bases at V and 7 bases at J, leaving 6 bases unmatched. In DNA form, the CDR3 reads TGTGCCACCAGCAGGGGACTAGCAGGGGTCGGGGAGCTGTTTTTT. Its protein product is CATSRGLAGVGELFF.

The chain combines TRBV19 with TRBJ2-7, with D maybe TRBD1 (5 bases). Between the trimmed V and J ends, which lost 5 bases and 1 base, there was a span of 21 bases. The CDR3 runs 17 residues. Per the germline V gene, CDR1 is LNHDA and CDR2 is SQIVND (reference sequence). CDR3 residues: CASSPPTAPLRSYEQYF. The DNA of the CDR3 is TGTGCCAGTAGTCCTCCGACAGCTCCTTTAAGATCCTACGAGCAGTACTTC.

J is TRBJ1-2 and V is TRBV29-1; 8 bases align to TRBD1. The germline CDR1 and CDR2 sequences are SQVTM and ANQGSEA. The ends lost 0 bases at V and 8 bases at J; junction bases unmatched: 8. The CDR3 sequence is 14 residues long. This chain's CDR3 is CSVEDMIQGAGYTF. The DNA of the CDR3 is TGCAGCGTTGAAGATATGATCCAGGGGGCAGGCTACACCTTC.

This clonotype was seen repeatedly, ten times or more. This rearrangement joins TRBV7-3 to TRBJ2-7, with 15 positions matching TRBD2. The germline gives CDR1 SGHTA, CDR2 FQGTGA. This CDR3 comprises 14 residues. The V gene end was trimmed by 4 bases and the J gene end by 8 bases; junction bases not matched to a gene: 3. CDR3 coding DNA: TGTGCCAGCAGCTCAGGACTAGCGGGAGGGAAGCAGTACTTC. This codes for CASSSGLAGGKQYF.

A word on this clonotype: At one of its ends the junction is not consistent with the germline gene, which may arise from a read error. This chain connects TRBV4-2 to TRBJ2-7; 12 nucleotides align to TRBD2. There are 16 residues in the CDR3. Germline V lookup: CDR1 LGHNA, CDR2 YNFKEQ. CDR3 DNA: TGTGCCAGCAGCCGCCCGACTAGCGGGAGCTCCCACGAGCAGTACTTC. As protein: CASSRPTSGSSHEQYF.

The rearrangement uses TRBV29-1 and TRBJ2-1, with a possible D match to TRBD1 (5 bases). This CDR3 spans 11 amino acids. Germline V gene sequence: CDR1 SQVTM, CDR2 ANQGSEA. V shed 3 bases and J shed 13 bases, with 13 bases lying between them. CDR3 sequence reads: CSVDHGAVQFF. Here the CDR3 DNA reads TGCAGCGTTGACCATGGGGCCGTACAGTTCTTC.

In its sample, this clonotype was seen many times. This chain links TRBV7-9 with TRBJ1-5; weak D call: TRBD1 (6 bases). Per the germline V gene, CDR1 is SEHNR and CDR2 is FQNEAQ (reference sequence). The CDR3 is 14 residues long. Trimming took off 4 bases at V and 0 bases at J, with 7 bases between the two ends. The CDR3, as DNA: TGTGCCAGCAGCTCGGACAGTAGCAATCAGCCCCAGCATTTT. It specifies CASSSDSSNQPQHF.

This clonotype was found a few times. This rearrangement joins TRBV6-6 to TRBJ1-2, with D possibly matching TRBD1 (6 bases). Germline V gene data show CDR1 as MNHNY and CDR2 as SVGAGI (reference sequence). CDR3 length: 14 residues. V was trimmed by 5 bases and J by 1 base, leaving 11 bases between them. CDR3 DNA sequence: TGTGCCAGCAGTGTACGGACAGTTAACTATGGCTACACCTTC. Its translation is CASSVRTVNYGYTF.

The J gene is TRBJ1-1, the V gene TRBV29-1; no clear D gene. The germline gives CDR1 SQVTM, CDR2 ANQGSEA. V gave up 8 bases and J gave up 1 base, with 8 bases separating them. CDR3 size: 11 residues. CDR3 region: CSLVGNTEAFF. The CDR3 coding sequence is TGCAGCTTAGTGGGGAACACTGAAGCTTTCTTT.

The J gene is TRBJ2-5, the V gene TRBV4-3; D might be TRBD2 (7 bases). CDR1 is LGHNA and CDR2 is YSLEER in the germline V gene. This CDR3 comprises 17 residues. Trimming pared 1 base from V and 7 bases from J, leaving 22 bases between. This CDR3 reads CASSQAGGGAAGGTQYF. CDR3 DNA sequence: TGCGCCAGCAGCCAAGCCGGCGGGGGCGCGGCAGGAGGGACCCAGTACTTC.

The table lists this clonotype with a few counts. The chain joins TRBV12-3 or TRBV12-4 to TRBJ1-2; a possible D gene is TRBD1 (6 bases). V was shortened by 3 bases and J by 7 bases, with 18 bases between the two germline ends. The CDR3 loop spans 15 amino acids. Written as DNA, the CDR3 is TGTGCCAGCAGTTTTCGACGGGGGCGGCTGGGTGGCTACACCTTC. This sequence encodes CASSFRRGRLGGYTF.